This T cell receptor (beta chain) was recovered during a study of quantifying T cell responses using KT2 cells. At the level of the study: Reverse transcription used primers in the TCR alpha and beta constant regions.

Trimming took 2 bases from V and 0 from J, leaving 2 bases between them. The CDR3 covers 12 residues. Germline CDR1 and CDR2: SGHRS and YFSETQ. Only a few counts were recorded for this clonotype. Unfractionated PBMC were spiked with known numbers of KT2 clone cells. Each cDNA got a UMI-containing oligo ligated at its 3' end. An equimolar mix of RC1.1 and RC1.2 primed the beta chain across TRBC1 and TRBC2. MiXCR was run by TCRdb on the UMI-ligation and nested PCR reads, yielding one entry per CDR3 protein. The sample contains approximately 57,000 distinct CDR3 sequences, 9% to 15% of which appear only once.

The receptor was isolated from a human donor. Sequencing input: PBMCs spiked with cells of the T cell clone KT2. J is TRBJ2-5 and V is TRBV5-1, with no clear D. As DNA, the CDR3 is TGCGCCAGCAGCTTATACCAAGAGACCCAGTACTTC. As protein: CASSLYQETQYF.